Following are 25 T cell receptor beta chains from one sample sequenced in a study of blood T cell repertoires in COVID-19. TCRdb's copy holds only in-frame clones and misses some; the assay was immunoSEQ multiplex PCR. The table records 150,000 to 200,000 clones, 89% of them present only once. Specimen: PBMCs or T cells enriched from blood (not recorded which). All receptors derive from a middle-aged woman with acute COVID-19.

V and J are TRBV6-5 and TRBJ2-7, with TRBD2 identical over 8 bases. The CDR3 is 14 amino acids. Germline-derived CDR1 and CDR2 are MNHEY and SVGAGI. V lost 5 bases, J lost 6 bases, and 9 bases stayed unmatched. This CDR3 is CASSPLAGLGEQYF. The CDR3 DNA follows: TGTGCCAGCAGTCCTTTAGCGGGACTGGGCGAGCAGTACTTC.

The DNA of the CDR3 is TGTGCCAGCAGCCACAATTGGAGTACCTACGAGCAGTACTTC. Encoded protein: CASSHNWSTYEQYF. The V gene is TRBV5-4, the J gene TRBJ2-7, with unresolved D. The CDR3 sequence is 14 residues long. Germline CDR1 SGHNT, CDR2 YYREEE (reference sequence). V lost 4 bases and J 2 bases, leaving 13 bases between the germline ends.

V is TRBV5-4 and J is TRBJ2-1, with 11 bases identical to TRBD2. V lost 0 bases, J lost 5 bases, and 1 base stayed unmatched. This CDR3 has 15 amino acids. CDR1 and CDR2 from the germline V gene are SGHNT and YYREEE (reference sequence). CDR3 loop: CASSLGLAGNNEQFF. The CDR3, as DNA: TGTGCCAGCAGCTTGGGACTAGCGGGGAACAATGAGCAGTTCTTC. The full variable domain, its missing parts supplied by reference TRBV5-4 and TRBJ2-1, is ETGVTQSPTHLIKTRGQQVTLRCSSQSGHNTVSWYQQALGQGPQFIFQYYREEENGRGNFPPRFSGLQFPNYSSELNVNALELDDSALYLCASSLGLAGNNEQFFGPGTRLTVL.

The chain uses TRBV7-9 and TRBJ2-2; TRBD2 matches at 7 bases. V gave up 3 bases and J gave up 4 bases; unmatched junction bases: 5. This CDR3 contains 15 residues. Germline-derived CDR1 and CDR2 are SEHNR and FQNEAQ (reference sequence). The CDR3 region has the DNA TGTGCCAGCAGCTTGAGCGGGGCCTTCACCGGGGAGCTGTTTTTT. Translation: CASSLSGAFTGELFF.

The chain employs TRBV4-1 and TRBJ2-7, with 10 nucleotides matching TRBD2. V lost 3 bases to trimming and J lost 4 bases; unmatched junction nucleotides: 6. Germline V gene data show CDR1 as MGHRA and CDR2 as YSYEKL. CDR3 length: 15 amino acids. The CDR3 DNA is TGCGCCAGCAGCCAGGGAATTAGCGGGGGGTACGAGCAGTACTTC. Translating it yields CASSQGISGGYEQYF.

The V gene is TRBV19, the J gene TRBJ2-5, with D possibly being TRBD1 (5 bases). The CDR3 is made up of 14 amino acids. The germline V and J ends were trimmed by 5 bases and 4 bases, with 14 bases remaining between them. CDR1 is LNHDA and CDR2 is SQIVND in the germline V gene (reference sequence). CDR3 amino acids: CASSRTQGGETQYF. The CDR3 DNA follows: TGTGCCAGTAGTCGTACGCAGGGTGGAGAGACCCAGTACTTC.

Here the CDR3 DNA reads TGCAGCGTTGTTAGGACTAGCGGATCCTACGAGCAGTACTTC. Translated, it gives CSVVRTSGSYEQYF. The J gene is TRBJ2-7, the V gene TRBV29-1, with 10 bases fitting TRBD2. This CDR3 contains 14 residues. After removal of 4 bases from V and 1 base from J, the junction contained 4 bases not matched to a gene. Germline values: CDR1 SQVTM, CDR2 ANQGSEA.

This rearrangement joins TRBV7-9 to TRBJ1-2, with TRBD1 identical over 8 bases. The CDR3 spans 15 residues. In germline, CDR1 is SEHNR, CDR2 FQNEAQ (reference sequence). Trimming took 5 bases from V and 4 from J; bases not matched to a gene: 9. DNA for the CDR3: TGTGCCAGCAGCCCCGGACAGGGAGCAGGCTATGGCTACACCTTC. Amino acid sequence: CASSPGQGAGYGYTF.

V usage is TRBV15 and J usage is TRBJ2-5; possible D gene TRBD2, 6 bases. CDR1 is LNHNV and CDR2 is YYDKDF in the germline V gene (reference sequence). The CDR3 has 14 residues. V dropped 0 bases and J dropped 5 bases, with 10 bases sitting between them. Here the CDR3 reads CATSRDAGSETQYF. Written as DNA, the CDR3 is TGTGCCACCAGCAGAGACGCCGGGAGTGAGACCCAGTACTTC.

The chain couples TRBV28 to TRBJ1-2, with 7 bases that match TRBD1. Germline CDR1 and CDR2: MDHEN and SYDVKM. Trimming removed 5 bases from V and 2 bases from J; junction bases left unmatched: 2. The CDR3 is 13 residues long. CDR3 sequence: CASSQDRNYGYTF. CDR3 sequence (DNA): TGTGCCAGCAGTCAGGACAGGAACTATGGCTACACCTTC.

The chain has TRBV11-3 and TRBJ2-1; the match to TRBD2 covers 7 bases. The germline V gene encodes CDR1 SGHNT and CDR2 YENEEA. V dropped 5 bases and J dropped 3; count of bases not matched to a gene: 7. This CDR3 is built from 15 residues. The CDR3 sequence is CASSPTSDYYNEQFF. Here the CDR3 DNA reads TGTGCCAGCAGCCCCACTAGCGATTACTACAATGAGCAGTTCTTC. Based on the CDR3 plus reference TRBV11-3 and TRBJ2-1, the full variable domain is EAGVVQSPRYKIIEKKQPVAFWCNPISGHNTLYWYLQNLGQGPELLIRYENEEAVDDSQLPKDRFSAERLKGVDSTLKIQPAELGDSAVYLCASSPTSDYYNEQFFGPGTRLTVL.

This chain links TRBV14 with TRBJ2-5; tentatively, D is TRBD2 (6 bases). Germline CDR1 reads SGHDN; CDR2 reads FVKESK. The length of the CDR3 is 16 residues. Trimming took 4 bases from V and 6 from J, leaving 21 bases between them. CDR3 DNA sequence: TGTGCCAGCAGCCCCGAATTTGTAGCGGTTCCTCAGACCCAGTACTTC. Its protein product is CASSPEFVAVPQTQYF.

The V gene is TRBV18, the J gene TRBJ1-6, with D perhaps matching TRBD1 (5 bases). The CDR3 spans 14 residues. Trimming left V 4 bases short and J 7 bases short, with 11 bases between. Germline V gene sequence: CDR1 KGHSH, CDR2 LQKENI. The DNA of the CDR3 is TGTGCCAGCTCACGCTCGGGGGGAAATTCACCCCTCCACTTT. Encoded protein: CASSRSGGNSPLHF.

In this sample, this clone turned up once. This chain joins TRBV6-2 or TRBV6-3 and TRBJ2-7; 10 bases are a match to TRBD2. After removal of 2 bases from V and 0 bases from J, the junction contained 4 bases not matched to a gene. The CDR3 contains 16 residues. Germline loops: CDR1 MNHEY, CDR2 SVGEGT. The CDR3 protein is CASSYLLAGGSYEQYF. In DNA form, the CDR3 reads TGTGCCAGCAGTTACCTTTTAGCGGGAGGCTCCTACGAGCAGTACTTC.

The CDR3 loop reads CASSSTGYEQYF. In DNA form, the CDR3 reads TGTGCCAGCAGTTCCACAGGGTACGAGCAGTACTTC. The chain has TRBV27 and TRBJ2-7; possibly TRBD1 for D (6 bases). Germline V gene lookup returns CDR1 MNHEY and CDR2 SMNVEV (reference sequence). V lost 4 bases and J lost 4, with 8 bases in between. The CDR3 is 12 residues long.

The rearrangement links TRBV27 to TRBJ1-1, with 8 bases matching TRBD1. With V trimmed by 5 bases and J by 0 bases, 5 bases remained unmatched. The CDR3 loop spans 15 amino acids. Per the germline V gene, CDR1 is MNHEY and CDR2 is SMNVEV (reference sequence). CDR3 nucleotide sequence: TGTGCCAGCAGTACGACAGGGGTTCTGAACACTGAAGCTTTCTTT. This gives the protein CASSTTGVLNTEAFF.

This chain links TRBV7-6 with TRBJ1-1; perhaps TRBD1 as D (6 bases). Germline CDR1 reads SGHVS; CDR2 reads FNYEAQ. The CDR3 runs to 17 residues. V lost 5 bases, J lost 1 base, and 20 bases lay in between. The CDR3 DNA is TGTGCCAGCAGCCATAAGCCGTGGGCAGGGGAGAACACTGAAGCTTTCTTT. As protein: CASSHKPWAGENTEAFF. The full variable domain, its missing parts supplied by reference TRBV7-6 and TRBJ1-1, is GAGVSQSPRYKVTKRGQDVALRCDPISGHVSLYWYRQALGQGPEFLTYFNYEAQQDKSGLPNDRFSAERPEGSISTLTIQRTEQRDSAMYRCASSHKPWAGENTEAFFGQGTRLTVV.

This sequence joins TRBV2 and TRBJ2-5; D is ambiguous. Looked up from germline, CDR1 is SNHLY and CDR2 is FYNNEI. The CDR3 has 13 residues. V was clipped by 8 bases and J by 0 bases, with 10 bases between them. CDR3 sequence (DNA): TGTGCCAGCCGCACAGCCTACCAAGAGACCCAGTACTTC. Its protein product is CASRTAYQETQYF.

The chain carries TRBV5-1 and TRBJ1-1; D is uncertain. The germline CDR1 and CDR2 sequences are SGHRS and YFSETQ. The CDR3 totals 14 residues. The V and J ends lost 0 bases and 0 bases respectively, with 6 bases between them. The CDR3 region is CASSLGGLNTEAFF. CDR3 sequence (DNA): TGCGCCAGCAGCTTGGGCGGCTTGAACACTGAAGCTTTCTTT.

This sequence joins TRBV19 and TRBJ2-1; the D gene is possibly TRBD1 (5 bases). Between the trimmed V and J ends, which lost 3 bases and 2 bases, there was a span of 29 bases. Germline V gene lookup returns CDR1 LNHDA and CDR2 SQIVND (reference sequence). This CDR3 is 21 amino acids long. CDR3 protein: CASSIQGTRQRSRRPYNEQFF. The CDR3 DNA reads TGTGCCAGTAGTATTCAAGGTACGAGACAGCGCTCACGGAGACCCTACAATGAGCAGTTCTTC.

CDR3 region: CASSGRAANSPLHF. The CDR3 nucleotides are TGTGCCAGCAGTGGGAGGGCGGCGAATTCACCCCTCCACTTT. The chain has TRBV2 and TRBJ1-6; D not certain. In germline, CDR1 is SNHLY, CDR2 FYNNEI. Trimming stripped 4 bases from V and 7 bases from J, with 11 bases between. The CDR3 sequence is 14 residues long.

J is TRBJ1-6 and V is TRBV5-1, with no clear D. V lost 0 bases and J 13 bases, leaving 11 bases between the germline ends. The CDR3 is made up of 13 amino acids. Germline V gene sequence: CDR1 SGHRS, CDR2 YFSETQ. CDR3 residues: CASSLDSTSPLHF. The CDR3 DNA is TGCGCCAGCAGCTTGGATTCTACCTCGCCCCTCCACTTT.

The rearrangement uses TRBV5-1 and TRBJ2-7, with D possibly matching TRBD2 (6 bases). This CDR3 region has 13 residues. V shed 0 bases and J shed 8 bases, with 12 bases lying between them. CDR1 and CDR2 from the germline V gene are SGHRS and YFSETQ. CDR3 loop: CASSLAAGPQQYF. For the CDR3, the DNA is TGCGCCAGCAGCTTGGCCGCGGGGCCGCAGCAGTACTTC.

This chain joins TRBV28 and TRBJ1-1; possible D gene TRBD1, 6 bases. The CDR3 consists of 12 residues. Per the germline V gene, CDR1 is MDHEN and CDR2 is SYDVKM. V was clipped by 5 bases and J by 4 bases, with 8 bases between them. CDR3 residues: CASSRGGTEAFF. Written as DNA, the CDR3 is TGTGCCAGCAGTAGGGGGGGCACTGAAGCTTTCTTT.

This chain uses TRBV7-9 with TRBJ2-2, with D possibly matching TRBD1 (5 bases). CDR3 length equals 14 residues. V was trimmed by 5 bases and J by 7 bases, leaving 14 bases between them. Germline lookup yields CDR1 SEHNR and CDR2 FQNEAQ (reference sequence). The CDR3 sequence: CASSPATVHGELFF. As DNA, the CDR3 is TGTGCCAGCAGCCCGGCGACAGTACACGGGGAGCTGTTTTTT. Variable domain in full (rest from reference TRBV7-9 and TRBJ2-2): DTGVSQNPRHKITKRGQNVTFRCDPISEHNRLYWYRQTLGQGPEFLTYFQNEAQLEKSRLLSDRFSAERPKGSFSTLEIQRTEQGDSAMYLCASSPATVHGELFFGEGSRLTVL.